The 18 T cell receptor beta chains below come from one sample, sequenced in a study of blood T cells in healthy people across ages. Together with a sample-barcoded 5' primer, a J-beta primer mix was included in a second PCR lasting about 7 to 11 cycles. MiXCR, run by TCRdb on the 5' RACE reads, gives a single entry per CDR3 protein. This sample has about 1.7 million distinct CDR3 sequences, with roughly 30% found just once. Specimen: blood. The receptors derive from a woman aged 30 to 39 in good health.

The genes are TRBV27 and TRBJ2-3; 9 bases align to TRBD2. The CDR3 sequence is 14 residues long. Germline V lookup: CDR1 MNHEY, CDR2 SMNVEV (reference sequence). V shed 10 bases, J shed 2 bases, and the junction held 7 bases outside the gene matches. As DNA, the CDR3 is TGTGCCATCAGCAGACTAGCGGCCACAGATACGCAGTATTTT. This translates into CAISRLAATDTQYF.

Worth noting for this clonotype: A much bigger clone sits one base away, suggesting this may be a read error. This chain links TRBV10-3 with TRBJ2-1, with D perhaps matching TRBD2 (6 bases). Germline CDR1 reads ENHRY; CDR2 reads SYGVKD. This CDR3 has 16 amino acids. V was trimmed by 6 bases and J by 0 bases, leaving 15 bases between them. The CDR3 spells CAIRPGGRNSYNEQFF. CDR3 in DNA: TGTGCCATCAGGCCTGGGGGGAGGAACTCCTACAATGAGCAGTTCTTC.

The J gene is TRBJ2-3, the V gene TRBV28; D is uncertain. The V gene's germline CDR1 is MDHEN and CDR2 SYDVKM. V was shortened by 6 bases and J by 4 bases, with 14 bases between the two germline ends. This CDR3 spans 14 amino acids. The CDR3 is CASSLRTHADTQYF. Written as DNA, the CDR3 is TGTGCCAGCAGCCTAAGGACGCACGCAGATACGCAGTATTTT.

This chain links TRBV12-3 or TRBV12-4 with TRBJ2-7; 9 nucleotides align to TRBD2. The junction had 10 bases not matched to a gene; V was cut back by 4 bases and J by 9 bases. The CDR3 runs 14 residues. The chain's CDR3 is CASSWSLAGRGQYF. In nucleotides, the CDR3 is TGTGCCAGCAGTTGGAGCCTAGCGGGGAGGGGGCAGTACTTC.

This clonotype was recorded a few times. V and J are TRBV4-3 and TRBJ1-1; tentatively, D is TRBD1 (6 bases). Per germline, CDR1 LGHNA and CDR2 YSLEER. V shed 0 bases and J shed 4 bases, with 12 bases lying between them. This CDR3 has 15 amino acids. The CDR3 loop reads CASSQDDRRGTEAFF. CDR3 bases: TGCGCCAGCAGCCAAGATGACAGGCGGGGCACTGAAGCTTTCTTT.

The chain has TRBV15 and TRBJ1-2, with 11 nucleotides matching TRBD1. Germline V gives CDR1 LNHNV, CDR2 YYDKDF (reference sequence). The CDR3 has 14 residues. With 6 bases clipped from V and 7 bases from J, the junction kept 7 bases outside the gene matches. The CDR3 DNA reads TGTGCCACCAGAGACAGGACAGGGGGCTGTGGCTACACCTTC. The encoded protein is CATRDRTGGCGYTF.

This clonotype appeared many times. This chain links TRBV20-1 with TRBJ2-5; D may correspond to TRBD1 or TRBD2 (7 bases each). This CDR3 is built from 13 residues. Germline CDR1 DFQATT, CDR2 SNEGSKA (reference sequence). The CDR3 bases are TGCAGCTCCAGGGGGGGGGCGCAGGAGACCCAGTACTTC. Its translation: CSSRGGAQETQYF.

This clonotype turned up a few times. This sequence joins TRBV29-1 and TRBJ2-7; 16 positions match TRBD2. Germline loops: CDR1 SQVTM, CDR2 ANQGSEA. The CDR3 loop spans 16 amino acids. V was clipped by 5 bases and J by 4 bases; unmatched bases: 8. The CDR3 spells CSVSGTSGGESYEQYF. As DNA, the CDR3 is TGCAGCGTTTCCGGGACTAGCGGGGGGGAATCTTACGAGCAGTACTTC.

In this sample, this clonotype turned up a few times. Its ends do not fully match the called genes, so a read error is possible. The chain uses TRBV3-1 and TRBJ2-7; no firm D call. Per the germline V gene, CDR1 is LGHDT and CDR2 is YNNKEL (reference sequence). The CDR3 is 14 residues long. The CDR3 DNA follows: TGTGTCAGCAGCCAGCTACGGGCGGTCTACGAGCAGTACTTC. Translation: CVSSQLRAVYEQYF.

This clonotype was recorded a few times. At one end, the junction sequence differs from germline, possibly due to a read error. The chain combines TRBV5-1 with TRBJ2-5; TRBD1 matches 7 bases. The germline V gene encodes CDR1 SGHRS and CDR2 YFSETQ. The CDR3 is 14 amino acids. The DNA for the CDR3 is TGCGCCAGCAGTCGACGGGACAGTGCTGAGACTCAGTACTTC. This translates into CASSRRDSAETQYF.

This clonotype was observed a handful of times. V is TRBV5-1 and J is TRBJ2-1; 8 positions match TRBD1. The J segment lost 3 bases and the V segment lost 3 bases, leaving 5 bases of the junction unmatched. The CDR3 loop spans 15 amino acids. Per the germline V gene, CDR1 is SGHRS and CDR2 is YFSETQ. The CDR3 coding sequence is TGCGCCAGCAGCTCTAGGACAGGGTACTACAATGAGCAGTTCTTC. Its protein product is CASSSRTGYYNEQFF.

Many counts were recorded for this clonotype. This sequence joins TRBV6-5 and TRBJ2-7; 9 bases agree with TRBD1. V shed 8 bases and J 5 bases; nucleotides not matched to a gene: 7. The germline V gene encodes CDR1 MNHEY and CDR2 SVGAGI. There are 13 residues in the CDR3. CDR3 DNA: TGTGCCAGCGAGGGGACAGGGCAGCACGAGCAGTACTTC. It codes for CASEGTGQHEQYF.

CDR3: CASSLAGGLCNEQFF. CDR3 in DNA: TGTGCCAGCAGCTTAGCGGGGGGGCTGTGTAATGAGCAGTTCTTC. This chain uses TRBV7-9 with TRBJ2-1, with a tentative D call TRBD2 (7 bases). Germline V lookup: CDR1 SEHNR, CDR2 FQNEAQ (reference sequence). The CDR3 sequence is 15 residues long. The V end lost 0 bases, the J end lost 7 bases, and 13 bases lay between the germline ends.

The chain joins TRBV9 to TRBJ2-5; no definite D call. Germline assignment: CDR1 SGDLS and CDR2 YYNGEE. This CDR3 has 14 amino acids. V shed 0 bases and J shed 0 bases, with 6 bases lying between them. The CDR3 is CASSVEDHQETQYF. The CDR3 region has the DNA TGTGCCAGCAGCGTAGAGGACCACCAAGAGACCCAGTACTTC.

V gene TRBV20-1 combines with J gene TRBJ2-3; 12 bases line up with TRBD2. CDR1 is DFQATT, CDR2 SNEGSKA, per germline (reference sequence). V gave up 6 bases and J gave up 2 bases; unmatched junction bases: 9. This CDR3 has 16 amino acids. CDR3 protein: CSALGTSGYYTDTQYF. The CDR3 coding sequence is TGCAGTGCCTTAGGGACTAGCGGGTATTACACAGATACGCAGTATTTT.

At least ten counts were recorded for this clonotype. The chain links TRBV12-3 or TRBV12-4 to TRBJ2-1; TRBD2 aligns across 11 bases. J gave up 4 bases and V 1 base, and 6 bases lay outside the gene matches. CDR3 length equals 17 residues. The CDR3 DNA follows: TGTGCCAGCAGTTTAGGAGGGACTAGCGGTATTTACAATGAGCAGTTCTTC. Encoded protein: CASSLGGTSGIYNEQFF.

This clonotype has ten or more counts. The rearrangement links TRBV29-1 to TRBJ2-7; weak D call: TRBD2 (5 bases). CDR3 length: 15 amino acids. The V and J ends lost 4 bases and 1 base respectively, with 17 bases between them. CDR1 is SQVTM, CDR2 ANQGSEA, per germline. The CDR3 DNA is TGCAGCGTTGTGCCGGGTTCCGGGAATTCCTACGAGCAGTACTTC. It yields the protein CSVVPGSGNSYEQYF.

This clonotype was found a few times. V usage is TRBV5-1 and J usage is TRBJ2-5, with no clear D. V dropped 4 bases and J dropped 6 bases, with 10 bases sitting between them. The CDR3 is 12 amino acids. The V gene's germline CDR1 is SGHRS and CDR2 YFSETQ. CDR3: CASSSLGQTQYF. As DNA, the CDR3 is TGCGCCAGCAGCAGCCTCGGTCAGACCCAGTACTTC.